Listed here are 6 T cell receptor beta chains from one sample, sequenced in a study of response to subunit inactivated influenza vaccine. TCRdb analysed the RT-PCR reads with MiXCR anew, one entry per CDR3 protein. The data show 650,000 to 850,000 distinct CDR3 sequences, approximately 13% seen once. The material was PBMCs from blood, obtained around 15 days before vaccination. These TCRs come from a man aged 45-60 years who received an inactivated influenza vaccine.

This clonotype turned up a few times. The V and J genes are TRBV20-1 and TRBJ1-1; D is perhaps TRBD1 (6 bases). The CDR3 consists of 13 residues. With 2 bases removed from V and 1 base from J, the gap between germline ends came to 8 bases. The germline V gene encodes CDR1 DFQATT and CDR2 SNEGSKA (reference sequence). CDR3 DNA sequence: TGCAGTGCTAGAACGGGGGCGAACACTGAAGCTTTCTTT. Its translation is CSARTGANTEAFF.

A few counts support this clonotype. The V call is TRBV7-9, the J call TRBJ2-5; 7 bases agree with TRBD2. Germline V lookup: CDR1 SEHNR, CDR2 FQNEAQ (reference sequence). CDR3 size: 16 residues. Trimming cost V 1 base and J 1 base; bases outside gene matches: 6. The DNA for the CDR3 is TGTGCCAGCAGCTTAGGACGGTCTAGCGGCCAAGAGACCCAGTACTTC. Translated, it gives CASSLGRSSGQETQYF.

This clonotype was detected a few times. The chain carries TRBV9 and TRBJ2-1, with D possibly being TRBD2 (5 bases). Germline loops: CDR1 SGDLS, CDR2 YYNGEE. Trimming pared 4 bases from V and 6 bases from J, leaving 14 bases between. The CDR3 has 14 residues. In nucleotides, the CDR3 is TGTGCCAGCAGCCCTGAGGGCTGGGGCAATGAGCAGTTCTTC. This sequence encodes CASSPEGWGNEQFF. Drawing the rest from reference TRBV9 and TRBJ2-1, the complete variable domain is DSGVTQTPKHLITATGQRVTLRCSPRSGDLSVYWYQQSLDQGLQFLIQYYNGEERAKGNILERFSAQQFPDLHSELNLSSLELGDSALYFCASSPEGWGNEQFFGPGTRLTVL.

The chain joins TRBV10-3 to TRBJ2-1, with 9 bases fitting TRBD2. CDR3 size: 17 residues. V trimming: 3 bases; J trimming: 0 bases; junction bases outside the gene matches: 6. Per germline, CDR1 ENHRY and CDR2 SYGVKD. The CDR3 reads CAISDTSSGNSYNEQFF. In DNA, the CDR3 is TGTGCCATCAGTGACACCTCTAGCGGGAACTCCTACAATGAGCAGTTCTTC.

This clonotype was observed a handful of times. The rearrangement uses TRBV6-2 or TRBV6-3 and TRBJ1-1; D unclear. The CDR3 is 15 residues long. V was cut by 0 bases and J by 4 bases, with 12 bases left in between. Per germline, CDR1 MNHEY and CDR2 SVGEGT. The CDR3 sequence is CASSYSNMLVTEAFF. The CDR3 DNA reads TGTGCCAGCAGTTACTCGAACATGTTGGTCACTGAAGCTTTCTTT.

This sequence joins TRBV5-1 and TRBJ2-5; the match to TRBD2 covers 15 bases. The trim removed 0 bases at V and 3 bases at J, leaving 3 bases unmatched. The V gene's germline CDR1 is SGHRS and CDR2 YFSETQ. The CDR3 totals 17 residues. CDR3 nucleotides: TGCGCCAGCAGCTTGGCCGGGACTAGCGGGGGGAAAGAGACCCAGTACTTC. It codes for CASSLAGTSGGKETQYF.